Listed here is a single TCR beta chain. The sample originates from a study of T cell changes during pregnancy in multiple sclerosis. Produced via immunoSEQ multiplex PCR; TCRdb's table is partial and in-frame only. The table includes under 80,000 clones, 75% to 95% detected once. V was pared by 6 bases and J by 4 bases, with 9 bases between. Germline CDR1 and CDR2: MNHNY and SVGAGI (reference sequence). This CDR3 has 12 amino acids. The receptor was isolated from a female donor with multiple sclerosis, enrolled in a pregnancy study. The chain couples TRBV6-6 to TRBJ2-5; weak D call: TRBD1 (6 bases). The starting material was CD4+ T cells from peripheral blood mononuclear cells, obtained in the second trimester of pregnancy. The CDR3 loop is CASSSTGETQYF. For the CDR3, the DNA is TGTGCCAGCAGCTCGACAGGAGAGACCCAGTACTTC.